This paragraph covers one T cell receptor beta chain sequence. The repertoire was sequenced with immunoSEQ multiplex PCR; TCRdb's copy has only in-frame clones and lacks some. This sample has 150,000 or so clones, with 70% to 90% found just once. This sample was included in a study of blood T cell repertoires in COVID-19. Per germline, CDR1 SGHRS and CDR2 YFSETQ. V lost 0 bases, J lost 8 bases, and 0 bases stayed unmatched. CDR3 length: 14 amino acids. Sequencing input: PBMCs or T cells enriched from blood (not recorded which). The chain recombines TRBV5-1 with TRBJ1-6; 9 positions agree with TRBD1. This clonotype was obtained from a middle-aged man who had recovered from COVID-19. The CDR3 loop reads CASSLGTGDSPLHF. CDR3 DNA: TGCGCCAGCAGCTTGGGGACAGGGGATTCACCCCTCCACTTT.